The 28 T cell receptor beta chains given below trace back to one sample, sequenced in a study of T-cell reconstitution after alpha-beta-depleted transplantation in children (dated by TCRdb to the mid-2010s). Libraries were built with PCR. This sample was sequenced with an Illumina HiSeq 2500. TCR libraries were prepared with molecular barcoding, using unique molecular identifiers to normalize TCRbeta repertoire quantification. TCRdb ran its own pipeline on the public reads, namely fastp trimming at Q25 and MiXCR clone calling, and kept in-frame beta chains. Every distinct CDR3 protein forms one entry, paired with its most common genes and DNA. This sample has some 600,000 distinct CDR3 sequences in its table, and around 13% of those were observed once. About 2.2% of the sample rests with the top ten. Per the publication, the treatment or condition label means: allogeneic hematopoietic cell transplantation with graft depleted of TCRalphabeta T cells and CD19 B cells.

Sequences were derived from PBMCs, mostly from graft donor cells, sampled 360 days after TCRalphabeta/CD19-depleted stem cell transplant. Receptors were obtained from a male patient between 5 and 17 years old who had a stem cell transplant for acute myeloid leukemia, so the T cells may come from the graft donor.

This clonotype has at least ten counts. The chain links TRBV4-2 to TRBJ2-1; the match to TRBD2 covers 12 bases. Germline V lookup: CDR1 LGHNA, CDR2 YNFKEQ. V lost 3 bases and J lost 7; bases outside the gene matches: 4. The CDR3 extends over 15 amino acids. The CDR3 DNA follows: TGTGCCAGCAGCCAGACTAGCGGGGGAGGTAATGAGCAGTTCTTC. As protein: CASSQTSGGGNEQFF.

This clonotype was seen at least ten times. J is TRBJ2-3 and V is TRBV5-6; either TRBD1 or TRBD2 may supply D (5 bases each). Germline V CDR1 and CDR2: SGHDT, YYEEEE. There are 15 residues in the CDR3. V was pared by 2 bases and J by 7 bases, with 17 bases between. The CDR3 coding sequence is TGTGCCAGCAGCTTCCGACGCCCGGGACCTAATACGCAGTATTTT. Residues: CASSFRRPGPNTQYF.

The V and J genes are TRBV3-1 and TRBJ2-1, with D uncertain. This CDR3 is built from 15 residues. The germline CDR1 and CDR2 sequences are LGHDT and YNNKEL (reference sequence). V lost 4 bases and J 4 bases, leaving 14 bases between the germline ends. For the CDR3, the DNA is TGTGCCAGCAGCCTCCCCTTCGGATTGTACAATGAGCAGTTCTTC. Translated: CASSLPFGLYNEQFF.

The V call is TRBV27, the J call TRBJ1-2; tentatively, D is TRBD1 (5 bases). CDR1 MNHEY and CDR2 SMNVEV come from the germline V gene (reference sequence). The CDR3 spans 13 residues. Trimming removed 2 bases at V and 3 bases at J, with 7 bases between. CDR3 region: CASSLGGYYGYTF. The CDR3 bases are TGTGCCAGCAGTTTAGGGGGATACTATGGCTACACCTTC.

This clonotype was seen repeatedly, ten times or more. The genes are TRBV28 and TRBJ2-7; 9 bases are shared with TRBD1. Per germline, CDR1 MDHEN and CDR2 SYDVKM. V lost 5 bases, J lost 3 bases, and 5 bases stayed unmatched. This CDR3 is 14 amino acids long. The CDR3 nucleotides read TGTGCCAGCAGTCTGGACAGGGGTGGCTACGAGCAGTACTTC. Translating it yields CASSLDRGGYEQYF.

At least ten counts were recorded for this clonotype. The chain employs TRBV4-3 and TRBJ2-1; 7 bases align to TRBD2. J gave up 8 bases and V 4 bases, and 14 bases lay outside the gene matches. The CDR3 has 16 amino acids. Germline V gene data show CDR1 as LGHNA and CDR2 as YSLEER. The CDR3 nucleotides read TGCGCCAGCAGCCTGACCGCTAGCGGCGCGGCCGATGAGCAGTTCTTC. The encoded protein is CASSLTASGAADEQFF.

Only a few counts were recorded for this clonotype. The V call is TRBV29-1, the J call TRBJ2-5; D is unresolved. V was shortened by 3 bases and J by 5 bases, with 7 bases between the two germline ends. The CDR3 spans 11 residues. CDR1 is SQVTM and CDR2 is ANQGSEA in the germline V gene. For the CDR3, the DNA is TGCAGCGTTGACAACGGGGAGACCCAGTACTTC. Translation gives CSVDNGETQYF. The complete variable domain, with remaining parts taken from reference TRBV29-1 and TRBJ2-5, reads SAVISQKPSRDICQRGTSLTIQCQVDSQVTMMFWYRQQPGQSLTLIATANQGSEATYESGFVIDKFPISRPNLTFSTLTVSNMSPEDSSIYLCSVDNGETQYFGPGTRLLVL.

This chain uses TRBV29-1 with TRBJ2-3, with D perhaps TRBD1 (6 bases). Trimming removed 0 bases at V and 2 bases at J, with 9 bases between. Germline values: CDR1 SQVTM, CDR2 ANQGSEA. The CDR3 has 14 residues. The CDR3 sequence is CSVEETGLTDTQYF. The CDR3, as DNA: TGCAGCGTTGAAGAGACAGGACTCACAGATACGCAGTATTTT.

In DNA, the CDR3 is TGCAGCCCTAGACCGGGGCCCCTCTCCGACACCGGGGAGCTGTTTTTT. Protein: CSPRPGPLSDTGELFF. The rearrangement links TRBV29-1 to TRBJ2-2; D might be TRBD1 or TRBD2, each matching 5 bases. Looked up from germline, CDR1 is SQVTM and CDR2 is ANQGSEA. This CDR3 is 16 amino acids long. V was trimmed by 8 bases and J by 3 bases, leaving 22 bases between them.

This clonotype was observed a few times. The chain employs TRBV30 and TRBJ1-2; D remains ambiguous. This CDR3 has 11 residues. V was trimmed by 4 bases and J by 7 bases, leaving 10 bases between them. The germline gives CDR1 GTSNPN, CDR2 SVGIG (reference sequence). The CDR3 DNA reads TGTGCCTGGACGGGAGGAGGTGGCTACACCTTC. The encoded protein is CAWTGGGGYTF.

This clonotype occurred a few times. J is TRBJ2-7 and V is TRBV20-1; D is undetermined. V gave up 2 bases and J gave up 2 bases, with 16 bases separating them. Germline lookup yields CDR1 DFQATT and CDR2 SNEGSKA (reference sequence). This CDR3 has 15 residues. This chain's CDR3 is CSARSRITHPYEQYF. CDR3 in DNA: TGCAGTGCTAGATCCCGTATCACCCATCCCTACGAGCAGTACTTC.

The rearrangement uses TRBV27 and TRBJ2-7, with 8 bases lining up with TRBD2. V was clipped by 2 bases and J by 5 bases; unmatched bases: 11. In germline, CDR1 is MNHEY, CDR2 SMNVEV (reference sequence). The CDR3 totals 16 residues. The CDR3 spells CASSLGVGRGAHEQYF. DNA for the CDR3: TGTGCCAGCAGTTTAGGGGTGGGGCGGGGGGCCCACGAGCAGTACTTC.

The chain couples TRBV11-2 to TRBJ2-3, with D possibly matching TRBD2 (6 bases). This CDR3 comprises 18 residues. V lost 0 bases, J lost 5 bases, and 21 bases lay in between. The germline gives CDR1 SGHAT, CDR2 FQNNGV. This chain's CDR3 is CASSLEGGFWGARDTQYF. DNA for the CDR3: TGTGCCAGCAGCTTAGAGGGGGGTTTTTGGGGAGCGAGAGATACGCAGTATTTT.

The V call is TRBV20-1, the J call TRBJ2-1, with TRBD2 matching 7 bases. The junction had 4 bases not matched to a gene; V was cut back by 5 bases and J by 12 bases. This CDR3 is 10 amino acids long. The germline V gene encodes CDR1 DFQATT and CDR2 SNEGSKA (reference sequence). The CDR3 sequence is CSADGTTQFF. The CDR3 DNA reads as TGCAGTGCTGACGGGACTACGCAGTTCTTC.

The table lists this clonotype with many counts. The CDR3 is CASSPGTGVTYSPLHF. The CDR3 coding sequence is TGCGCCAGCAGCCCTGGGACAGGCGTCACCTATTCACCCCTCCACTTT. The rearrangement joins TRBV5-1 to TRBJ1-6; 8 positions agree with TRBD1. V gave up 4 bases and J gave up 8 bases; unmatched junction bases: 11. This CDR3 is 16 amino acids long. Germline V gene lookup returns CDR1 SGHRS and CDR2 YFSETQ. Filled out from reference TRBV5-1 and TRBJ1-6, the complete variable domain reads KAGVTQTPRYLIKTRGQQVTLSCSPISGHRSVSWYQQTPGQGLQFLFEYFSETQRNKGNFPGRFSGRQFSNSRSEMNVSTLELGDSALYLCASSPGTGVTYSPLHFGNGTRLTVT.

This clonotype was observed a few times. The chain uses TRBV30 and TRBJ2-7; no firm D call. The CDR3 contains 13 residues. Germline V CDR1 and CDR2: GTSNPN, SVGIG (reference sequence). Trimming took 4 bases from V and 2 from J, leaving 12 bases between them. The CDR3 reads CAWIGDSPYEQYF. In DNA form, the CDR3 reads TGTGCCTGGATAGGCGACTCACCCTACGAGCAGTACTTC.

This clonotype was detected a few times. This chain joins TRBV12-3 or TRBV12-4 and TRBJ2-2; no firm D call. This CDR3 contains 14 residues. The germline V and J ends were trimmed by 10 bases and 7 bases, with 19 bases remaining between them. The CDR3 DNA is TGTGCCATTTTACGAGGTCTTGATATCGGGGAGCTGTTTTTT. Translating it yields CAILRGLDIGELFF.

This clonotype was counted a few times. This CDR3 is CASSPATGGGGTGELFF. The CDR3 DNA sequence: TGTGCCAGCAGCCCAGCGACGGGGGGAGGTGGGACCGGGGAGCTGTTTTTT. The chain recombines TRBV4-2 with TRBJ2-2; TRBD2 matches 7 bases. V was clipped by 4 bases and J by 5 bases; unmatched bases: 13. Germline CDR1 LGHNA, CDR2 YNFKEQ. The CDR3 length is 17 residues.

This clonotype was recorded many times. The gene calls are TRBV29-1 and TRBJ1-1, with TRBD1 as a possible D gene (6 bases). This CDR3 contains 12 residues. V was cut by 6 bases and J by 7 bases, with 15 bases left in between. The V gene's germline CDR1 is SQVTM and CDR2 ANQGSEA. CDR3 region: CSVAENRDEAFF. CDR3 sequence (DNA): TGCAGCGTGGCGGAAAACAGGGATGAAGCTTTCTTT.

This clonotype was found a few times. The V call is TRBV29-1, the J call TRBJ1-1; D unclear. Trimming took 4 bases from V and 3 from J, leaving 12 bases between them. The CDR3 sequence is 13 residues long. Germline V gene data show CDR1 as SQVTM and CDR2 as ANQGSEA. This CDR3 reads CSVADKLDTEAFF. In DNA, the CDR3 is TGCAGCGTTGCTGACAAGCTAGACACTGAAGCTTTCTTT.

This clonotype occurred a few times. The rearrangement uses TRBV28 and TRBJ2-1; D perhaps matches TRBD1 (5 bases). The CDR3 is 18 residues long. The germline CDR1 and CDR2 sequences are MDHEN and SYDVKM. Trimming removed 3 bases from V and 0 bases from J, with 18 bases in between. The CDR3 here is CASSFSQGKYGSYNEQFF. The CDR3 coding sequence is TGTGCCAGCAGTTTCTCGCAGGGCAAGTACGGCTCCTACAATGAGCAGTTCTTC.

The genes are TRBV28 and TRBJ1-1; a weak D match, TRBD1 (6 bases). V was shortened by 4 bases and J by 5 bases, with 11 bases between the two germline ends. In germline, CDR1 is MDHEN, CDR2 SYDVKM. This CDR3 is 13 amino acids long. As DNA, the CDR3 is TGTGCCAGCAGTTATCAGGGGCGGACTGAAGCTTTCTTT. This encodes CASSYQGRTEAFF.

This clonotype occurred a few times. The V and J genes are TRBV4-3 and TRBJ2-2; D is possibly TRBD1 or TRBD2 (5 bases each). With 4 bases removed from V and 2 bases from J, the gap between germline ends came to 14 bases. The CDR3 runs 16 residues. Germline V gives CDR1 LGHNA, CDR2 YSLEER. The CDR3 DNA reads as TGCGCCAGCAGCCTCGGGACCGCCATTAACACCGGGGAGCTGTTTTTT. Encoded protein: CASSLGTAINTGELFF.

In its sample, this clonotype was seen many times. V is TRBV5-1 and J is TRBJ1-3, with D unresolved. CDR3 length: 14 residues. The ends were cut back, 0 bases at V and 7 bases at J, with 11 bases in the middle. CDR1 is SGHRS, CDR2 YFSETQ, per germline. The CDR3 bases are TGCGCCAGCAGCTTGGACCAAACGGGGAACACCATATATTTT. It encodes CASSLDQTGNTIYF.

The rearrangement links TRBV28 to TRBJ2-3; 7 nucleotides match TRBD1. The germline CDR1 and CDR2 sequences are MDHEN and SYDVKM. Trimming took 4 bases from V and 1 from J; bases not matched to a gene: 2. This CDR3 contains 14 residues. CDR3 residues: CASSSDRGTDTQYF. Here the CDR3 DNA reads TGTGCCAGCAGTTCCGACAGGGGCACAGATACGCAGTATTTT.

The chain carries TRBV5-1 and TRBJ2-7; TRBD1 matches 11 bases. CDR1 is SGHRS, CDR2 YFSETQ, per germline. The V gene end was trimmed by 6 bases and the J gene end by 2 bases; junction bases not matched to a gene: 4. The CDR3 is 14 residues long. DNA for the CDR3: TGCGCCAGCACCTCGGGACAGGGGGCCTACGAGCAGTACTTC. Encoded protein: CASTSGQGAYEQYF.

The chain is built from TRBV13 and TRBJ2-3; 10 bases align to TRBD1. With V trimmed by 2 bases and J by 1 base, 6 bases remained unmatched. Germline CDR1 is PRHDT and CDR2 is FYEKMQ (reference sequence). The CDR3 runs 17 residues. The chain's CDR3 is CASSLLTGTGGTDTQYF. CDR3 bases: TGTGCCAGCAGCTTATTAACCGGGACAGGGGGCACAGATACGCAGTATTTT.

The table lists this clonotype with many counts. This chain joins TRBV15 and TRBJ2-3; 11 positions match TRBD2. V gave up 3 bases and J gave up 5 bases; unmatched junction bases: 4. CDR3 length: 15 residues. Germline CDR1 reads LNHNV; CDR2 reads YYDKDF (reference sequence). For the CDR3, the DNA is TGTGCCACCAGCAGGCCTCTAGCGGGAGGAGATACGCAGTATTTT. It specifies CATSRPLAGGDTQYF.